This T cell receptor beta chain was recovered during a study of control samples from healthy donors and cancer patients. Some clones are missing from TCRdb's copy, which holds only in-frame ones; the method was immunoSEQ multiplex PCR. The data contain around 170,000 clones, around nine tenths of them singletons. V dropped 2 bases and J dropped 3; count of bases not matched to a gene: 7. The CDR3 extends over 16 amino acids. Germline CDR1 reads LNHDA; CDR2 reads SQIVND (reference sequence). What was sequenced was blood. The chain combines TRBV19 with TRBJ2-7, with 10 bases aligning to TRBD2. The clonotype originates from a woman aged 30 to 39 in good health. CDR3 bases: TGTGCCAGTAGTATATTAAGCGGGAGGGCTTACTACGAGCAGTACTTC. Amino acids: CASSILSGRAYYEQYF.